Listed below are T cell receptor beta chains from one sample, sequenced in a study of technical replicates of blood from a few donors. Clones were read by immunoSEQ multiplex PCR, and TCRdb kept only the in-frame ones, dropping some. This table holds 60,000 to 65,000 clones, about 89% found once. The sequenced sample was PBMCs. These receptors came from a human donor in good health. Some clones in this sample may be carry-over from other donors' samples. Each CDR3 is given with its conserved first and last residue. The D gene is left open where the match is weak. Clone size is stated in some rows and not others, as once, few, many or a class when expanded.

clone size: -; J gene: TRBJ1-2; D gene: -; V gene: TRBV5-1; CDR3 protein: CASSFGSGYGYTF; CDR3 DNA: TGCGCCAGCAGCTTTGGGTCAGGCTATGGCTACACCTTC
clone size: -; J gene: TRBJ2-7; D gene: TRBD1; V gene: TRBV23-1; CDR3 protein: CASNGTGGQASYEQYF; CDR3 DNA: TGCGCCAGCAACGGGACAGGGGGTCAGGCGAGCTACGAGCAGTACTTC
clone size: -; J gene: TRBJ1-2; D gene: -; V gene: TRBV19; CDR3 protein: CASRRGRGTADDGYTF; CDR3 DNA: TGTGCCAGTAGAAGGGGGAGGGGGACGGCGGATGATGGCTACACCTTC
clone size: once; J gene: TRBJ2-7; D gene: -; V gene: TRBV10-3; CDR3 protein: CATGTRQNYEQYF; CDR3 DNA: TGTGCCACTGGGACTCGACAGAACTACGAGCAGTACTTC
clone size: -; J gene: TRBJ2-3; D gene: TRBD2; V gene: TRBV7-7; CDR3 protein: CASSMGTTTDTQYF; CDR3 DNA: TGTGCCAGCAGCATGGGGACTACGACAGATACGCAGTATTTT
clone size: -; J gene: TRBJ2-7; D gene: TRBD2; V gene: TRBV7-6; CDR3 protein: CASSLAGGGHSYEQYF; CDR3 DNA: TGTGCCAGCAGCTTAGCTGGCGGGGGGCACTCCTACGAGCAGTACTTC
clone size: -; J gene: TRBJ1-5; D gene: -; V gene: TRBV6-1; CDR3 protein: CASSAGGTRPQHF; CDR3 DNA: TGTGCCAGCAGTGCTGGAGGTACAAGGCCCCAGCATTTT
clone size: -; J gene: TRBJ2-6; D gene: -; V gene: TRBV7-6; CDR3 protein: CASSSRGLRGANVLTF; CDR3 DNA: TGTGCCAGCAGCTCTCGGGGACTCCGGGGGGCCAACGTCCTGACTTTC
clone size: -; J gene: TRBJ2-7; D gene: -; V gene: TRBV11-3; CDR3 protein: CASSGVGADEQYF; CDR3 DNA: TGTGCCAGCAGCGGGGTGGGGGCAGACGAGCAGTACTTC
clone size: -; J gene: TRBJ2-3; D gene: -; V gene: TRBV10-1; CDR3 protein: CASSAGLTTSTDTQYF; CDR3 DNA: TGCGCCAGCAGTGCGGGACTCACGACTAGCACAGATACGCAGTATTTT
clone size: -; J gene: TRBJ2-7; D gene: -; V gene: TRBV7-9; CDR3 protein: CASSHEGHLYEQYF; CDR3 DNA: TGTGCCAGCAGCCACGAGGGACACCTCTACGAGCAGTACTTC
clone size: -; J gene: TRBJ1-1; D gene: TRBD1; V gene: TRBV30; CDR3 protein: CAWSGTGDYPFF; CDR3 DNA: TGTGCCTGGAGCGGGACAGGGGATTACCCTTTCTTT
clone size: -; J gene: TRBJ2-5; D gene: TRBD2; V gene: TRBV5-1; CDR3 protein: CASSLGSGRIQETQYF; CDR3 DNA: TGCGCCAGCAGCTTGGGAAGCGGGAGGATCCAAGAGACCCAGTACTTC
clone size: -; J gene: TRBJ1-5; D gene: -; V gene: TRBV30; CDR3 protein: CAWSVSYNQPQHF; CDR3 DNA: TGTGCCTGGAGTGTTAGCTACAATCAGCCCCAGCATTTT
clone size: -; J gene: TRBJ2-5; D gene: -; V gene: TRBV7-9; CDR3 protein: CASSSSGYQETQYF; CDR3 DNA: TGTGCCAGCAGCTCCAGCGGGTACCAAGAGACCCAGTACTTC
clone size: -; J gene: TRBJ2-4; D gene: TRBD2; V gene: TRBV7-9; CDR3 protein: CASSLEVLAGGRINIQYF; CDR3 DNA: TGTGCCAGCAGCTTAGAGGTCCTAGCGGGGGGGCGGATAAACATTCAGTACTTC
clone size: -; J gene: TRBJ1-2; D gene: -; V gene: TRBV4-3; CDR3 protein: CASSQGLTEANYGYTF; CDR3 DNA: TGCGCCAGCAGCCAAGGCTTGACAGAGGCTAACTATGGCTACACCTTC
clone size: -; J gene: TRBJ2-7; D gene: TRBD2; V gene: TRBV7-2; CDR3 protein: CASSLARGGYSQYF; CDR3 DNA: TGTGCCAGCAGCTTAGCGCGGGGGGGATATTCGCAGTACTTC
clone size: -; J gene: TRBJ1-1; D gene: TRBD1; V gene: TRBV7-8; CDR3 protein: CASSPLGQGHTEAFF; CDR3 DNA: TGTGCCAGCAGCCCATTGGGACAGGGGCACACTGAAGCTTTCTTT
clone size: -; J gene: TRBJ2-7; D gene: TRBD2; V gene: TRBV4-2; CDR3 protein: CASSQLSGGLNEQYF; CDR3 DNA: TGTGCCAGCAGCCAATTAAGCGGGGGTTTGAACGAGCAGTACTTC
clone size: -; J gene: TRBJ2-2; D gene: -; V gene: TRBV6-4; CDR3 protein: CASSDSWPLGELFF; CDR3 DNA: TGTGCCAGCAGTGACTCGTGGCCTCTCGGGGAGCTGTTTTTT
clone size: -; J gene: TRBJ1-3; D gene: -; V gene: TRBV2; CDR3 protein: CASSEGGRGISGNTIYF; CDR3 DNA: TGTGCCAGCAGTGAAGGGGGCAGGGGCATCTCTGGAAACACCATATATTTT
clone size: -; J gene: TRBJ2-7; D gene: -; V gene: TRBV9; CDR3 protein: CASSVGELRGPGSEQYF; CDR3 DNA: TGTGCCAGCAGCGTAGGTGAGTTGCGGGGGCCCGGCTCCGAGCAGTACTTC
clone size: -; J gene: TRBJ1-6; D gene: TRBD1; V gene: TRBV30; CDR3 protein: CAWARQGLYNSPLHF; CDR3 DNA: TGTGCCTGGGCACGACAGGGTCTCTATAATTCACCCCTCCACTTT
clone size: once; J gene: TRBJ1-4; D gene: TRBD1; V gene: TRBV6-1; CDR3 protein: CASSTGETNEKLFF; CDR3 DNA: TGTGCCAGTTCAACAGGGGAGACTAATGAAAAACTGTTTTTT
clone size: -; J gene: TRBJ1-6; D gene: -; V gene: TRBV7-2; CDR3 protein: CASSPRRQGSHSPLHF; CDR3 DNA: TGTGCCAGCAGCCCAAGACGGCAGGGGTCCCATTCACCCCTCCACTTT
clone size: -; J gene: TRBJ2-7; D gene: -; V gene: TRBV5-5; CDR3 protein: CASSIGTSSEQYF; CDR3 DNA: TGTGCCAGCAGCATTGGGACTTCCTCCGAGCAGTACTTC
clone size: -; J gene: TRBJ1-5; D gene: -; V gene: TRBV7-8; CDR3 protein: CASSLVPGRYQPQHF; CDR3 DNA: TGTGCCAGCAGCTTAGTGCCAGGGAGGTATCAGCCCCAGCATTTT
clone size: -; J gene: TRBJ1-5; D gene: -; V gene: TRBV30; CDR3 protein: CAWSTGGQPQHF; CDR3 DNA: TGTGCCTGGAGTACAGGCGGTCAGCCCCAGCATTTT
clone size: -; J gene: TRBJ2-5; D gene: -; V gene: TRBV9; CDR3 protein: CASSGTVSETQYF; CDR3 DNA: TGTGCCAGCAGCGGGACAGTATCCGAGACCCAGTACTTC
clone size: -; J gene: TRBJ2-1; D gene: TRBD2; V gene: TRBV6-4; CDR3 protein: CASSRSGRGNEQFF; CDR3 DNA: TGTGCCAGCAGCCGGAGCGGGAGAGGGAATGAGCAGTTCTTC
clone size: -; J gene: TRBJ1-2; D gene: TRBD1; V gene: TRBV5-5; CDR3 protein: CASRLVAGTGNYGYTF; CDR3 DNA: TGTGCCAGCAGATTGGTCGCCGGGACAGGGAACTATGGCTACACCTTC
clone size: few; J gene: TRBJ1-5; D gene: TRBD1; V gene: TRBV5-6; CDR3 protein: CASSYAGTGWWPQHF; CDR3 DNA: TGTGCCAGCAGCTACGCCGGGACAGGGTGGTGGCCCCAGCATTTT
clone size: -; J gene: TRBJ1-4; D gene: -; V gene: TRBV6-1; CDR3 protein: CASTQGGTNEKLFF; CDR3 DNA: TGTGCCAGCACCCAGGGAGGGACTAATGAAAAACTGTTTTTT
clone size: -; J gene: TRBJ2-1; D gene: -; V gene: TRBV29-1; CDR3 protein: CSVEDLWDTTNNEQFF; CDR3 DNA: TGCAGCGTTGAAGATCTCTGGGACACGACGAACAATGAGCAGTTCTTC
clone size: -; J gene: TRBJ2-7; D gene: TRBD1; V gene: TRBV7-8; CDR3 protein: CASSTDRDHEQYF; CDR3 DNA: TGTGCCAGCAGCACCGACAGGGACCACGAGCAGTACTTC
clone size: -; J gene: TRBJ2-5; D gene: TRBD2; V gene: TRBV7-2; CDR3 protein: CASSRSGSKETQYF; CDR3 DNA: TGTGCCAGCAGCCGCAGCGGGAGTAAAGAGACCCAGTACTTC
clone size: -; J gene: TRBJ2-7; D gene: TRBD2; V gene: TRBV7-2; CDR3 protein: CASSLGASGRSGQYF; CDR3 DNA: TGTGCCAGCAGCTTAGGGGCTAGCGGAAGGAGTGGGCAGTACTTC
clone size: -; J gene: TRBJ2-7; D gene: TRBD2; V gene: TRBV4-3; CDR3 protein: CASSRETWTSGMGEQYF; CDR3 DNA: TGCGCCAGCAGCCGCGAGACCTGGACTAGCGGGATGGGGGAGCAGTACTTC
clone size: once; J gene: TRBJ1-2; D gene: TRBD1; V gene: TRBV10-3; CDR3 protein: CATSTQGARGYTF; CDR3 DNA: TGTGCCACCAGCACCCAGGGGGCGCGCGGCTACACCTTC
clone size: -; J gene: TRBJ1-4; D gene: TRBD1; V gene: TRBV6-5; CDR3 protein: CASRDRAGKLFF; CDR3 DNA: TGTGCCAGCAGGGACAGGGCTGGAAAACTGTTTTTT
clone size: -; J gene: TRBJ2-1; D gene: TRBD2; V gene: TRBV6-1; CDR3 protein: CASSEAGGIYNEQFF; CDR3 DNA: TGTGCCAGCAGTGAAGCGGGGGGGATCTACAATGAGCAGTTCTTC
clone size: -; J gene: TRBJ2-1; D gene: TRBD2; V gene: TRBV5-1; CDR3 protein: CASRESRGGPYEQFF; CDR3 DNA: TGCGCCAGCAGGGAGTCCCGGGGGGGGCCATATGAGCAGTTCTTC
clone size: once; J gene: TRBJ1-2; D gene: TRBD1; V gene: TRBV7-2; CDR3 protein: CASSLLGGEYGYTF; CDR3 DNA: TGTGCCAGCAGCTTATTAGGGGGCGAATATGGCTACACCTTC
clone size: -; J gene: TRBJ2-3; D gene: -; V gene: TRBV5-1; CDR3 protein: CASSPGQHTDTQYF; CDR3 DNA: TGCGCCAGCAGCCCGGGACAACACACAGATACGCAGTATTTT